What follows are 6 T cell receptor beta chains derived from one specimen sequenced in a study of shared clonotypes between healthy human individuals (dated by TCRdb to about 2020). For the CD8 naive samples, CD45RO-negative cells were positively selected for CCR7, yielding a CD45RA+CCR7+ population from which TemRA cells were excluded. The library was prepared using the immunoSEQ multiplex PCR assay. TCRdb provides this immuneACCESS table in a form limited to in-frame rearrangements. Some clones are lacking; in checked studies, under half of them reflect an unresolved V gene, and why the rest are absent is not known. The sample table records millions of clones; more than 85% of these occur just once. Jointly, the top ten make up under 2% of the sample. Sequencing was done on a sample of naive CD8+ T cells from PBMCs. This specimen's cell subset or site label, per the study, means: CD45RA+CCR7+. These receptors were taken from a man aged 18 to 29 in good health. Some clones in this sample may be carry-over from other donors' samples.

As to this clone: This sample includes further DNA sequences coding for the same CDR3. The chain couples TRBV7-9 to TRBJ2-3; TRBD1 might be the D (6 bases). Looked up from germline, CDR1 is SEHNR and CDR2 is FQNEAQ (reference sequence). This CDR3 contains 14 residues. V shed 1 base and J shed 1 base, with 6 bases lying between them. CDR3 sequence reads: CASSLGTGTDTQYF. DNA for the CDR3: TGTGCCAGCAGCTTAGGGACAGGCACAGATACGCAGTATTTT.

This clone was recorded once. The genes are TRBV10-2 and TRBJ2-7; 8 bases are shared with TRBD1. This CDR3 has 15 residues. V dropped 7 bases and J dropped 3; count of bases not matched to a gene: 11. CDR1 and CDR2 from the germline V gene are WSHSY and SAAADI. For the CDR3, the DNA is TGCGCCAGCAAAACCCGGGACAGGAGTATCTACGAGCAGTACTTC. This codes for CASKTRDRSIYEQYF.

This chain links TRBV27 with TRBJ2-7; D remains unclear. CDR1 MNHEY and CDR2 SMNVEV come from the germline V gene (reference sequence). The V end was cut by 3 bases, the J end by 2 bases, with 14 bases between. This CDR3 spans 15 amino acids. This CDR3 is CASSLGWGSTYEQYF. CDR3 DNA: TGTGCCAGCAGTTTGGGCTGGGGATCTACCTACGAGCAGTACTTC.

The CDR3 nucleotides read TGTGCCAGCAGCCGGGGGACTACCAACAATGAGCAGTTCTTC. This gives the protein CASSRGTTNNEQFF. The rearrangement uses TRBV5-5 and TRBJ2-1, with 7 bases fitting TRBD2. The germline CDR1 and CDR2 sequences are SGHKS and YYEKEE (reference sequence). Trimming cost V 4 bases and J 5 bases; bases outside gene matches: 6. CDR3 size: 14 residues.

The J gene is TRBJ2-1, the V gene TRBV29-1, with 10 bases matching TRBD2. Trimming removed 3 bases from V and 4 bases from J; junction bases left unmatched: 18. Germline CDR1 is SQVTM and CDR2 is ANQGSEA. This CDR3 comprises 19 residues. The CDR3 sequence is CSVDGSWASGSSIYNEQFF. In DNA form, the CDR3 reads TGCAGCGTTGATGGTTCGTGGGCTAGCGGGAGTTCGATATACAATGAGCAGTTCTTC.

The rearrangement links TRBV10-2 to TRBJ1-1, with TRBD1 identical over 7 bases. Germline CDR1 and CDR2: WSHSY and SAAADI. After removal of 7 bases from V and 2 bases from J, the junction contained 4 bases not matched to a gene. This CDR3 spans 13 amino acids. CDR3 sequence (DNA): TGCGCCAGCAAAGGGACAGTCAACACTGAAGCTTTCTTT. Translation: CASKGTVNTEAFF.